This TCR beta chain was found in a study of blood T cells in healthy people across ages. At the level of the study: Capture via template switching afforded approximately one barcoded beta molecule per two T cells.

A second PCR, run for about 7 to 11 cycles, used a sample-barcoded 5' primer plus a J-beta primer mix. One entry per CDR3 protein, called by TCRdb with MiXCR from the 5' RACE reads. Of about 570,000 distinct CDR3 sequences listed, approximately 27% were seen once; the top ten hold about a fifth. This clonotype was counted a few times. Its antigen remains unknown. Whole-study findings and limits: Estimated diversity across one million T cells was deemed an underestimate. Researchers report that TCR beta diversity correlated strongly with naive T cell percentage. Older age coincided with a roughly linear decline in TCR beta diversity per million T cells.

The sequenced sample was blood. This clonotype was sampled from a woman in her 70s in good health.

CDR3 residues: CASSPRPGPNYNEQFF. The CDR3, as DNA: TGCGCCAGCAGCCCCCGACCGGGACCGAACTACAATGAGCAGTTCTTC. The V call is TRBV5-1, the J call TRBJ2-1; perhaps D is TRBD1 or TRBD2 (5 bases each). The CDR3 spans 16 residues. The V gene lost 4 bases and the J gene lost 3 bases, with 17 bases spanning the gap. CDR1 is SGHRS and CDR2 is YFSETQ in the germline V gene.